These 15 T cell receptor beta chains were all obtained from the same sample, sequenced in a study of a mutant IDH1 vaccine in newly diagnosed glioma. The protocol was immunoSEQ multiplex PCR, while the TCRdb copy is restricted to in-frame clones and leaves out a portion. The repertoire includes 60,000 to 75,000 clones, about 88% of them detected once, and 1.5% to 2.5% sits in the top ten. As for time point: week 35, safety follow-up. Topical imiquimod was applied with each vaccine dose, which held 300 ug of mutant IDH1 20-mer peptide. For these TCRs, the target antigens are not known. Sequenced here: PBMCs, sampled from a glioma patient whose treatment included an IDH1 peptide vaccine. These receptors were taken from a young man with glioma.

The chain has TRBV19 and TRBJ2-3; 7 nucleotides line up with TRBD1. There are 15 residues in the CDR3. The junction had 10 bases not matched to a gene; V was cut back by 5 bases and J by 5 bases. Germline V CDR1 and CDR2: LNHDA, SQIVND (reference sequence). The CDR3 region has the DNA TGTGCCAGTAGTTACGACAGGGAAGGGGGAGATACGCAGTATTTT. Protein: CASSYDREGGDTQYF.

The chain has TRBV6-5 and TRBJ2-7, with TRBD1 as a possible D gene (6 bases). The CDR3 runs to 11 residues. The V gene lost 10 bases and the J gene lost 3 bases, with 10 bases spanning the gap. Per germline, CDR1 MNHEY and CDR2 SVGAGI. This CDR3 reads CATIQGYEQYF. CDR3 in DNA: TGTGCCACTATACAGGGCTACGAGCAGTACTTC.

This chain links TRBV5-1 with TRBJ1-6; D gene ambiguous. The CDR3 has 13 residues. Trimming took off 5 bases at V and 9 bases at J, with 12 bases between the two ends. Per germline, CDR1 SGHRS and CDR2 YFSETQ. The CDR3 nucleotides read TGCGCCAGCAGGCTGACCGGGCTTTCACCCCTCCACTTT. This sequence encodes CASRLTGLSPLHF.

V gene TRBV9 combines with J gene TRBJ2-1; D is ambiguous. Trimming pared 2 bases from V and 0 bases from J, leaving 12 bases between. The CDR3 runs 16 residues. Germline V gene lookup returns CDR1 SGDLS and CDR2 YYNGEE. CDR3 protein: CASSVAGASSYNEQFF. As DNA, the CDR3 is TGTGCCAGCAGCGTGGCTGGCGCTAGCTCCTACAATGAGCAGTTCTTC. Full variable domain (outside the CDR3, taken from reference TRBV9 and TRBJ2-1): DSGVTQTPKHLITATGQRVTLRCSPRSGDLSVYWYQQSLDQGLQFLIQYYNGEERAKGNILERFSAQQFPDLHSELNLSSLELGDSALYFCASSVAGASSYNEQFFGPGTRLTVL.

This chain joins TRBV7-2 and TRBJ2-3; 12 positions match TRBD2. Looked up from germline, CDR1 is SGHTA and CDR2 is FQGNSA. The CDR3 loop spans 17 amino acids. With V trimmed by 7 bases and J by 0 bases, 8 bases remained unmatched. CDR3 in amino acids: CASTTGLAGTSTDTQYF. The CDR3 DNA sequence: TGTGCCAGCACCACAGGACTAGCGGGGACTAGCACAGATACGCAGTATTTT.

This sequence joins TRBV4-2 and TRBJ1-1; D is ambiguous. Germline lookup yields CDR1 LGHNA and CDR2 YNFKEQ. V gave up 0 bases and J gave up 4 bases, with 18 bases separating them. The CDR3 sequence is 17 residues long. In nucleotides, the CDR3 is TGTGCCAGCAGCCAAGATTTGGGATCGGAGGTGGGCACTGAAGCTTTCTTT. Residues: CASSQDLGSEVGTEAFF.

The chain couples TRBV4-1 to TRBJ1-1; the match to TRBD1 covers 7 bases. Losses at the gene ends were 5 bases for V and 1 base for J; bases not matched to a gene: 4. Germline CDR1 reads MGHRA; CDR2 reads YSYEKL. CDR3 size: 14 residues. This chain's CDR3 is CASSNRTGNTEAFF. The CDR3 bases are TGCGCCAGCAGCAACCGGACAGGGAACACTGAAGCTTTCTTT.

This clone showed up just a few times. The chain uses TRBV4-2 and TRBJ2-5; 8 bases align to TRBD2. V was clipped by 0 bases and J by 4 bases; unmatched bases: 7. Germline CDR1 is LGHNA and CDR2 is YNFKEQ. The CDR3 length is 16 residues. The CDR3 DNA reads TGTGCCAGCAGCCAAGATACCGTTACTAGCGGAGAGACCCAGTACTTC. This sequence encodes CASSQDTVTSGETQYF.

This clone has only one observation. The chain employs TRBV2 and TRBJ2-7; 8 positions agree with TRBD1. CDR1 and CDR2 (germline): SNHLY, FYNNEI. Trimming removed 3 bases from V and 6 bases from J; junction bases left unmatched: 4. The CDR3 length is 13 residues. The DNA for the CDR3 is TGTGCCAGCAGTGAGACAGGGGCTGGCGAGCAGTACTTC. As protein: CASSETGAGEQYF. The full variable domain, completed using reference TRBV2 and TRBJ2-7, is EPEVTQTPSHQVTQMGQEVILRCVPISNHLYFYWYRQILGQKVEFLVSFYNNEISEKSEIFDDQFSVERPDGSNFTLKIRSTKLEDSAMYFCASSETGAGEQYFGPGTRLTVT.

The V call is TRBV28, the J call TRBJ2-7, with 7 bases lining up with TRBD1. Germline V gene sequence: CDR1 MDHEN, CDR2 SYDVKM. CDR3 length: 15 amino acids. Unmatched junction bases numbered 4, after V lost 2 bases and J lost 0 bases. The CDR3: CASSLPAGGSYEQYF. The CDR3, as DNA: TGTGCCAGCAGTTTACCGGCAGGGGGCTCCTACGAGCAGTACTTC.

CDR3 sequence (DNA): TGTGCCAGCATTGGCCCCGGAAACACCATATATTTT. Encoded protein: CASIGPGNTIYF. The gene calls are TRBV28 and TRBJ1-3; D gene uncertain. The CDR3 is made up of 12 amino acids. CDR1 and CDR2 from the germline V gene are MDHEN and SYDVKM. Trimming stripped 7 bases from V and 4 bases from J, with 8 bases between.

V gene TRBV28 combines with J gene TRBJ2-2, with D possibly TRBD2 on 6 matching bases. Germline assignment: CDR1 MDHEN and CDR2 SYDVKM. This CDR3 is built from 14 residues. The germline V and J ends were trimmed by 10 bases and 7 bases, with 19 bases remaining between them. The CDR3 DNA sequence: TGTGCCACCTCACTTACTCCCGGGGGCGGGGAGCTGTTTTTT. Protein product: CATSLTPGGGELFF. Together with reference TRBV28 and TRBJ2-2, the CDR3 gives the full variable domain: DVKVTQSSRYLVKRTGEKVFLECVQDMDHENMFWYRQDPGLGLRLIYFSYDVKMKEKGDIPEGYSVSREKKERFSLILESASTNQTSMYLCATSLTPGGGELFFGEGSRLTVL.

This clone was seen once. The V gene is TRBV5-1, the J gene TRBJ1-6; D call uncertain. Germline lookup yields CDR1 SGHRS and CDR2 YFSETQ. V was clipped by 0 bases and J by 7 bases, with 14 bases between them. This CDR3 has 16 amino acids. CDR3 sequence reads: CASSLVPLGSNSPLHF. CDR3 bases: TGCGCCAGCAGCTTGGTACCCTTGGGATCGAATTCACCCCTCCACTTT.

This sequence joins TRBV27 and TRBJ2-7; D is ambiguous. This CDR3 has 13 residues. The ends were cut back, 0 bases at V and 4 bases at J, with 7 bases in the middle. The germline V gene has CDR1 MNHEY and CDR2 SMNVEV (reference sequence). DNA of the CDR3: TGTGCCAGCAGTTTATCAGACCAATACGAGCAGTACTTC. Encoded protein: CASSLSDQYEQYF.

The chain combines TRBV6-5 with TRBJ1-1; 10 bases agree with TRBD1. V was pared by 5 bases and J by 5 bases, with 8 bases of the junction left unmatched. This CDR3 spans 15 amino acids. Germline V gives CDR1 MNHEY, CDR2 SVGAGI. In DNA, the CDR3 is TGTGCCAGCAGTCAGAGAAGACAGGGGGCGACTGAAGCTTTCTTT. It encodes CASSQRRQGATEAFF.